This TCR beta chain comes out of a study of TIL therapy for anti-PD-1-resistant metastatic lung cancer. As for the study in general: Median tumor mutation burden was roughly 1.5 mutations per megabase. General study results and limits: After infusion, TIL clonotypes partly replaced peripheral T cells and declined over months.

The time point: pre-treatment sample, taken before nivolumab and TIL therapy. About this clone itself: Its antigen is still unknown.

This was the immunoSEQ v3 assay. Each library reached around 1.9 million read pairs, or about 5-6 million at deep level. TCRdb's copy holds only in-frame clones and misses some; the assay was immunoSEQ multiplex PCR. Altogether some 20,000 clones are present, 60% to 80% being singletons, with the ten largest covering around 7%. The CDR3 loop spans 16 amino acids. J lost 6 bases, V lost 6 bases, and 13 bases had no gene match. CDR1 LNHDA and CDR2 SQIVND come from the germline V gene (reference sequence). This chain joins TRBV19 and TRBJ2-2; TRBD1 matches at 7 bases. Here the sequenced sample was blood, taken at baseline. The TCR was taken from a person between 25 and 79 years old with non-small cell lung cancer. This CDR3 is CASSLQGTSTAGELFF. CDR3 coding DNA: TGTGCCAGTAGCCTACAGGGGACCTCGACGGCCGGGGAGCTGTTTTTT.